This T cell receptor (beta chain) was documented in a study of T cell repertoires in cytomegalovirus infection (dated by TCRdb to the late 2010s). Study-wide context: Alongside well-studied HLA-B-restricted epitopes, the peptide stimulations were aimed at recently identified HLA-C-restricted CMV epitopes, whose presentation resists viral immunomodulation. Because public TCR beta signatures pointed to carriage of CMV infection together with the matching HLA type, the HLA type of each donor mattered for the analysis. Overall study outcomes, separate from this receptor: Carriers of CMV infection plus the relevant HLA type were discriminated by the cumulative frequency of public TCR beta family members in the study cohort and in an independent roughly 380-donor cohort. In the ex vivo response, HLA-C-restricted CMV-specific TCR beta clonotypes were dominant, and in two of eight donors the single most frequent clonotype came from this HLA-C-restricted group.

TCRdb records Illumina HiSeq 1500 as the sequencer. The public reads were reprocessed in TCRdb via fastp at Q25 and MiXCR, keeping in-frame beta chains. Each entry merges the rows of one CDR3 protein and shows their most common DNA and genes. In all, the sample holds 62,000 or so distinct CDR3 sequences, and 20% to 25% of those were seen once. The ten biggest clones cover roughly two thirds of the sample. The CDR3 contains 19 residues, cysteine and phenylalanine counted. Only the CDR3 region is kept as DNA, spanning 57 bases read in frame from base 1. The trim is 2 bases for V and 0 bases for J, with a gap of 18 bases between the germline ends. The germline V gene provides CDR1 SGDLS and CDR2 YYNGEE. What this sample's treatment or condition label stands for: in vitro stimulation with specific CMV peptide epitopes to enrich CMV-specific T cells. In this sample, this clonotype turned up a few times. The clone's antigen remains unknown. Within one base of it there is no much larger clone, and no base qualities were kept.

The source of this sequence is a human donor in good health (CMV status not recorded). Some clones in this sample may be carry-over from other donors' samples. The source was CD8+ T cells from cultured PBMCs, collected from culture after CMV antigen stimulation. The V and J segments used are TRBV9 and TRBJ2-6, and perhaps TRBD1 as D gene, on 6 matching bases. The CDR3 protein: CASSVGRRDISSGANVLTF. The DNA reads TGTGCCAGCAGCGTGGGGAGACGGGACATCAGCTCTGGGGCCAACGTCCTGACTTTC. With all but the CDR3 taken from the reference TRBV9 and TRBJ2-6 genes, the full variable domain is: DSGVTQTPKHLITATGQRVTLRCSPRSGDLSVYWYQQSLDQGLQFLIQYYNGEERAKGNILERFSAQQFPDLHSELNLSSLELGDSALYFCASSVGRRDISSGANVLTFGAGSRLTVL.